What follows are 14 T cell receptor beta chains derived from one specimen sequenced in a study of T cell repertoires in cytomegalovirus infection. Via MiXCR, TCRdb re-called the reads, giving one row per CDR3 protein. The data show almost 300,000 distinct CDR3 sequences, around 9.1% seen once. Sequences were obtained from PBMCs. The receptors originated from a human donor in good health (CMV status not recorded). Some clones in this sample may be carry-over from other donors' samples.

In this sample, this clonotype turned up a few times. This rearrangement joins TRBV15 to TRBJ1-1; no reliable D call. This CDR3 spans 13 amino acids. Germline CDR1 LNHNV, CDR2 YYDKDF (reference sequence). V shed 5 bases and J shed 1 base, with 8 bases lying between them. The CDR3 DNA sequence: TGTGCCACCAGCTCGGACCGGAACACTGAAGCTTTCTTT. This translates into CATSSDRNTEAFF.

This clonotype showed up many times. This chain joins TRBV7-2 and TRBJ1-1; 8 nucleotides match TRBD1. Per germline, CDR1 SGHTA and CDR2 FQGNSA. This CDR3 comprises 16 residues. J gave up 5 bases and V 2 bases, and 10 bases lay outside the gene matches. The CDR3 DNA follows: TGTGCCAGCAGCTTAAAACCACAGGGGGTTTATACTGAAGCTTTCTTT. This codes for CASSLKPQGVYTEAFF.

This clonotype was seen at least ten times. V usage is TRBV7-2 and J usage is TRBJ2-3; 8 nucleotides agree with TRBD2. Trimming cost V 8 bases and J 6 bases; bases outside gene matches: 13. CDR1 is SGHTA, CDR2 FQGNSA, per germline. There are 15 residues in the CDR3. CDR3 DNA: TGTGCCAGCCGGGGGGGGGGTGCCCCACGGGATACGCAGTATTTT. Translated: CASRGGGAPRDTQYF.

Turning to this clonotype: A read error may account for a junction end that differs from germline. This chain uses TRBV4-2 with TRBJ2-1, with 7 bases fitting TRBD2. CDR3 length: 14 residues. Germline CDR1 reads LGHNA; CDR2 reads YNFKEQ. The CDR3 DNA reads TGTGCCAGCAGCCTATTCCGGGGGGAAAATGATCAGTTCTTC. It translates to CASSLFRGENDQFF.

As concerns this clonotype: A much larger clone sits a single nucleotide away, making a read error possible. The V gene is TRBV11-1, the J gene TRBJ2-5, with 9 bases that match TRBD2. J lost 2 bases, V lost 5 bases, and 9 bases had no gene match. The CDR3 runs 16 residues. The V gene's germline CDR1 is SGHAT and CDR2 FQDESV (reference sequence). The CDR3 nucleotides read TGTGCCAGCAGCATCGGACTAGCGAGGGGACAAGAGACCCAGTACTTC. This codes for CASSIGLARGQETQYF.

The rearrangement links TRBV29-1 to TRBJ2-7, with D perhaps given as TRBD1 or TRBD2 (6 bases each). V gave up 4 bases and J gave up 2 bases, with 12 bases separating them. Germline CDR1 and CDR2: SQVTM and ANQGSEA. The CDR3 runs 13 residues. The CDR3 DNA follows: TGCAGCGTTGCACGCGGGACACCCTACGAGCAGTACTTC. This codes for CSVARGTPYEQYF.

This clonotype has a count of ten or more. DNA of the CDR3: TGTGCCAGCAGCTTACAAGGATTTGATACGCAGTATTTT. This gives the protein CASSLQGFDTQYF. The chain links TRBV7-9 to TRBJ2-3; no clear D gene. Trimming removed 2 bases at V and 6 bases at J, with 9 bases between. The CDR3 covers 13 residues. Looked up from germline, CDR1 is SEHNR and CDR2 is FQNEAQ (reference sequence).

This clonotype was counted many times. This rearrangement joins TRBV10-3 to TRBJ2-2; no reliable D call. The CDR3 is 11 residues long. Per germline, CDR1 ENHRY and CDR2 SYGVKD. The V end lost 4 bases, the J end lost 7 bases, and 4 bases lay between the germline ends. The CDR3 DNA sequence: TGTGCCATCAGTGGGAACGGGGAGCTGTTTTTT. Translated: CAISGNGELFF.

Ten or more counts support this clonotype. The J gene is TRBJ1-1, the V gene TRBV12-3 or TRBV12-4; D is possibly TRBD1 (5 bases). Trimming left V 3 bases short and J 3 bases short, with 20 bases between. This CDR3 comprises 17 residues. CDR3 region: CASSFLLGGKEDTEAFF. Written as DNA, the CDR3 is TGTGCCAGCAGTTTCCTTCTCGGGGGGAAGGAGGACACTGAAGCTTTCTTT.

Of note for this clonotype: A clone one base away is much larger, so this may be a read error. The chain couples TRBV27 to TRBJ2-2, with a tentative D call TRBD1 (6 bases). Germline V gene sequence: CDR1 MNHEY, CDR2 SMNVEV (reference sequence). The CDR3 has 15 amino acids. V shed 11 bases and J shed 1 base, with 17 bases lying between them. CDR3 coding DNA: TGTGCCTCCCCTGAGGGACACCGGAACACCGGGGAGCTGTTTTTT. Amino acid sequence: CASPEGHRNTGELFF.

The chain employs TRBV20-1 and TRBJ2-5; maybe TRBD1 (6 bases). V lost 6 bases, J lost 5 bases, and 19 bases lay in between. The CDR3 extends over 14 amino acids. Germline V gene lookup returns CDR1 DFQATT and CDR2 SNEGSKA (reference sequence). CDR3 in amino acids: CSARTGNVRETQYF. CDR3 nucleotides: TGCAGTGCGAGAACAGGGAATGTTAGGGAGACCCAGTACTTC.

This clonotype was counted many times. The chain recombines TRBV3-1 with TRBJ1-1; no reliable D call. CDR3 length: 14 residues. Germline V gene sequence: CDR1 LGHDT, CDR2 YNNKEL (reference sequence). With 0 bases removed from V and 4 bases from J, the gap between germline ends came to 9 bases. CDR3 DNA: TGTGCCAGCAGCCAAGATCAATGGGGCACTGAAGCTTTCTTT. Its translation is CASSQDQWGTEAFF. Using reference TRBV3-1 and TRBJ1-1 for the parts outside the CDR3, the full variable domain is DTAVSQTPKYLVTQMGNDKSIKCEQNLGHDTMYWYKQDSKKFLKIMFSYNNKELIINETVPNRFSPKSPDKAHLNLHINSLELGDSAVYFCASSQDQWGTEAFFGQGTRLTVV.

The rearrangement uses TRBV20-1 and TRBJ2-1, with D maybe TRBD2 (7 bases). The V end was cut by 8 bases, the J end by 2 bases, with 25 bases between. The germline V gene has CDR1 DFQATT and CDR2 SNEGSKA (reference sequence). The CDR3 is 17 residues long. CDR3 bases: TGCAGTCCCTACCACCGGGGGGCCCCTGTGGCCTACAATGAGCAGTTCTTC. Translating gives CSPYHRGAPVAYNEQFF.

The chain uses TRBV7-9 and TRBJ2-1; a weak D match, TRBD2 (5 bases). The CDR3 length is 14 residues. Germline CDR1 reads SEHNR; CDR2 reads FQNEAQ (reference sequence). The germline V and J ends were trimmed by 5 bases and 6 bases, with 14 bases remaining between them. For the CDR3, the DNA is TGTGCCAGCAGCCCGCCGTCGAGGGTCAATGAGCAGTTCTTC. It encodes CASSPPSRVNEQFF.